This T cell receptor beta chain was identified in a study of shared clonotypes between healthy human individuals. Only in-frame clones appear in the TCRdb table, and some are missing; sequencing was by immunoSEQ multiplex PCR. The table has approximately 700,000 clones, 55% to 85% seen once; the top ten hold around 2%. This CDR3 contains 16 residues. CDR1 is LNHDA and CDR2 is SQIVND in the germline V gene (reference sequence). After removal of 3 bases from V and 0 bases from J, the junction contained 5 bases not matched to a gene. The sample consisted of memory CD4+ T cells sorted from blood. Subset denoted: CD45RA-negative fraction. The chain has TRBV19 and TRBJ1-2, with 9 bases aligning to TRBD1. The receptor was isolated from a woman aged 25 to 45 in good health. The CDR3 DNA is TGTGCCAGTAGTATGAAGGGGACAGGGTCTAACTATGGCTACACCTTC. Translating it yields CASSMKGTGSNYGYTF. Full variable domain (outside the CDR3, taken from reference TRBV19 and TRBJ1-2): DGGITQSPKYLFRKEGQNVTLSCEQNLNHDAMYWYRQDPGQGLRLIYYSQIVNDFQKGDIAEGYSVSREKKESFPLTVTSAQKNPTAFYLCASSMKGTGSNYGYTFGSGTRLTVV.